This T cell receptor beta chain was obtained from a study of blood T cell repertoires in COVID-19. For the study at large: Donors in the United States, Italy and Spain gave samples during acute or convalescent COVID-19. The analysed material was cDNA or gDNA that came from T cells, B-cell-depleted T cells, or PBMCs.

It was during active infection that Seattle patients were enrolled and then longitudinally followed. V lost 3 bases and J lost 0, with 15 bases in between. This CDR3 region has 16 residues. CDR1 and CDR2 (germline): SGHTA, FQGNSA. Original processing methods: Estimated nucleated cell counts came from reference gene primer amplification. Repertoires were generated with immunoSEQ multiplex PCR, while TCRdb's copy carries only in-frame clones and drops some. The V and J calls and clone size come from that table; D and trimming were worked out from the DNA. This table has 60,000 to 65,000 clones, 80% to 85% appearing once.

J is TRBJ2-7 and V is TRBV7-2, with a tentative D call TRBD1 (5 bases). What was sequenced was peripheral blood. This receptor was obtained from a man aged 55 to 70 with COVID-19, enrolled during active disease. The CDR3: CASSLVFRATSYEQYF. The CDR3 DNA follows: TGTGCCAGCAGCTTGGTGTTCAGGGCCACCTCCTACGAGCAGTACTTC.